Each of the 22 T cell receptor beta chains below was sequenced from the same sample in a study of shared T cell receptors in the human thymus. Using immunoSEQ multiplex PCR, the repertoire was profiled, and TCRdb retains in-frame clones only, with some absent. Counted here are hundreds of thousands of clones, about 87% occurring once; the ten biggest clones make up 0.0094%. These same records also appear under a second study, on human thymus T cells.

The source material was thymocytes. These receptor sequences come from a boy younger than two with a congenital heart defect.

This clone has more than one count but fewer than ten. The genes are TRBV5-6 and TRBJ2-5; TRBD2 matches at 7 bases. The J call may be incorrect, as the DNA end agrees better with TRBJ2-7. CDR3 length equals 17 residues. Per the germline V gene, CDR1 is SGHDT and CDR2 is YYEEEE. CDR3 region: CASSLQSRLAVDYEQYF. The CDR3 DNA sequence: TGTGCCAGCAGCTTGCAGTCTCGGCTAGCGGTAGACTACGAGCAGTACTTC.

V usage is TRBV29-1 and J usage is TRBJ2-1; the match to TRBD1 covers 7 bases. The CDR3 is made up of 13 amino acids. The V and J ends lost 6 bases and 4 bases, in that order; junction bases with no gene match: 6. CDR1 and CDR2 from the germline V gene are SQVTM and ANQGSEA. The CDR3 loop reads CSVGQKAYNEQFF. CDR3 nucleotides: TGCAGCGTGGGACAGAAGGCTTACAATGAGCAGTTCTTC.

This clone was detected only a few times. The J gene is TRBJ2-7, the V gene TRBV10-2; 12 nucleotides agree with TRBD2. The V gene end was trimmed by 2 bases and the J gene end by 4 bases; junction bases not matched to a gene: 18. From germline, CDR1 is WSHSY and CDR2 SAAADI. There are 20 residues in the CDR3. In DNA, the CDR3 is TGCGCCAGCAGTGAGCAACATACACCACTCACTAGCGGGAGGTTATACGAGCAGTACTTC. Its translation is CASSEQHTPLTSGRLYEQYF.

J is TRBJ2-1 and V is TRBV5-4; 9 bases are shared with TRBD2. CDR3 length: 16 residues. Germline V CDR1 and CDR2: SGHNT, YYREEE (reference sequence). Trimming removed 3 bases from V and 7 bases from J; junction bases left unmatched: 11. In DNA form, the CDR3 reads TGTGCCAGCAGCTCGGTGCGGCTAGCGGGATCAAATGAGCAGTTCTTC. Protein sequence: CASSSVRLAGSNEQFF.

As DNA, the CDR3 is TGTGCCAGTAGTGAAGGACTAGTCATGGAGACCCAGTACTTC. Residues: CASSEGLVMETQYF. The chain is built from TRBV19 and TRBJ2-5; 7 nucleotides line up with TRBD2. Germline V gives CDR1 LNHDA, CDR2 SQIVND (reference sequence). The CDR3 consists of 14 residues. J gave up 5 bases and V 5 bases, and 8 bases lay outside the gene matches.

This chain links TRBV5-4 with TRBJ1-6; D possibly corresponds to TRBD1 (5 bases). Germline V gene lookup returns CDR1 SGHNT and CDR2 YYREEE (reference sequence). CDR3 length: 16 amino acids. Deletions cut 5 bases from V and 6 bases from J, with 18 bases between. The CDR3 region is CASSYHDSGFNSPLHF. In DNA form, the CDR3 reads TGTGCCAGCAGTTACCACGACAGTGGGTTTAATTCACCCCTCCACTTT.

The gene calls are TRBV2 and TRBJ2-4; TRBD2 agrees at 10 bases. Trimming removed 6 bases from V and 11 bases from J; junction bases left unmatched: 13. Looked up from germline, CDR1 is SNHLY and CDR2 is FYNNEI. This CDR3 has 15 residues. The CDR3 bases are TGTGCCAGCAGCGCCTCGCTAGCGGGAGAGTGCCTTCAGTACTTC. Amino acid sequence: CASSASLAGECLQYF.

The genes are TRBV27 and TRBJ2-7, with 7 bases that match TRBD1. CDR1 is MNHEY, CDR2 SMNVEV, per germline (reference sequence). The CDR3 totals 15 residues. Trimming removed 6 bases from V and 0 bases from J; junction bases left unmatched: 8. The CDR3 coding sequence is TGTGCCAGCAGGCTTCGGACAGGAGTCTCCTACGAGCAGTACTTC. Protein product: CASRLRTGVSYEQYF.

This clone showed up just a few times. J is TRBJ2-2 and V is TRBV19, with 8 positions matching TRBD1. V lost 5 bases to trimming and J lost 4 bases; unmatched junction nucleotides: 6. The CDR3 covers 15 residues. CDR1 and CDR2 from the germline V gene are LNHDA and SQIVND (reference sequence). CDR3 amino acids: CASSSGGKGTGELFF. The CDR3 coding sequence is TGTGCCAGTAGTTCAGGGGGCAAGGGCACCGGGGAGCTGTTTTTT.

The chain uses TRBV4-3 and TRBJ2-1; 11 bases map to TRBD2. This CDR3 comprises 18 residues. The germline CDR1 and CDR2 sequences are LGHNA and YSLEER. With V trimmed by 0 bases and J by 8 bases, 12 bases remained unmatched. This CDR3 reads CASSQDRLAGLIRDEQFF. CDR3 nucleotides: TGCGCCAGCAGCCAAGATCGACTAGCGGGGCTGATTAGGGATGAGCAGTTCTTC.

V and J are TRBV18 and TRBJ1-1; D is unclear. The germline V and J ends were trimmed by 6 bases and 0 bases, with 23 bases remaining between them. CDR1 and CDR2 from the germline V gene are KGHSH and LQKENI. This CDR3 has 18 residues. The CDR3 bases are TGTGCCAGCTCCCCGCATCGTTCGTCCGAGCAAATGAACACTGAAGCTTTCTTT. Translated: CASSPHRSSEQMNTEAFF.

As DNA, the CDR3 is TGTGCCAGCAGCTTCCGAACAGGGGGCGTAGGGAACACTGAAGCTTTCTTT. Translation: CASSFRTGGVGNTEAFF. V and J are TRBV7-9 and TRBJ1-1; TRBD1 agrees at 9 bases. Germline CDR1 reads SEHNR; CDR2 reads FQNEAQ (reference sequence). Trimming took 3 bases from V and 1 from J; bases not matched to a gene: 9. This CDR3 contains 17 residues.

The chain links TRBV9 to TRBJ2-3, with D uncertain. This CDR3 is built from 13 residues. V lost 0 bases and J 2 bases, leaving 4 bases between the germline ends. The germline V gene has CDR1 SGDLS and CDR2 YYNGEE. CDR3 sequence: CASSVASTDTQYF. CDR3 sequence (DNA): TGTGCCAGCAGCGTAGCTTCCACAGATACGCAGTATTTT.

This sequence joins TRBV27 and TRBJ2-7, with 9 bases that match TRBD2. V trimming: 7 bases; J trimming: 1 base; junction bases outside the gene matches: 5. This CDR3 comprises 14 residues. From germline, CDR1 is MNHEY and CDR2 SMNVEV (reference sequence). CDR3 in DNA: TGTGCCAGCAATCGGACTAGCGCATCCTACGAGCAGTACTTC. Residues: CASNRTSASYEQYF.

The chain couples TRBV28 to TRBJ1-6; 10 bases align to TRBD1. CDR1 is MDHEN and CDR2 is SYDVKM in the germline V gene. CDR3 length equals 18 residues. V lost 10 bases and J lost 10; bases outside the gene matches: 22. Written as DNA, the CDR3 is TGTGCCACCAGGAAAACCGGGACAGGGGCAGGGGTTGGATCACCCCTCCACTTT. Residues: CATRKTGTGAGVGSPLHF.

The chain employs TRBV7-9 and TRBJ2-2, with no clear D. Trimming stripped 0 bases from V and 4 bases from J, with 6 bases between. Germline CDR1 SEHNR, CDR2 FQNEAQ (reference sequence). CDR3 length equals 14 residues. The CDR3 sequence: CASSLAALTGELFF. The CDR3 DNA sequence: TGTGCCAGCAGCTTAGCGGCCCTCACCGGGGAGCTGTTTTTT.

This sequence joins TRBV19 and TRBJ2-5, with 8 bases that match TRBD2. The CDR3 totals 17 residues. V shed 4 bases and J 0 bases; nucleotides not matched to a gene: 10. Germline CDR1 is LNHDA and CDR2 is SQIVND (reference sequence). CDR3 sequence (DNA): TGTGCCAGTAGTAACAAGGGGCTAGCGGGTAACCAAGAGACCCAGTACTTC. Encoded protein: CASSNKGLAGNQETQYF.

This rearrangement joins TRBV7-9 to TRBJ2-7; possible D gene TRBD2, 6 bases. The V end lost 2 bases, the J end lost 5 bases, and 16 bases lay between the germline ends. The CDR3 runs 15 residues. The germline gives CDR1 SEHNR, CDR2 FQNEAQ (reference sequence). In DNA form, the CDR3 reads TGTGCCAGCAGCTTATTTGGGGGGAGTCTGAACGAGCAGTACTTC. This translates into CASSLFGGSLNEQYF.

The genes are TRBV7-8 and TRBJ1-5, with 10 bases matching TRBD1. V trimming: 6 bases; J trimming: 5 bases; junction bases outside the gene matches: 7. The CDR3 is 15 residues long. Germline CDR1 and CDR2: SGHVS and FQNEAQ. CDR3 loop: CASRRVGTGDQPQHF. The DNA for the CDR3 is TGTGCCAGCAGACGAGTAGGGACAGGGGATCAGCCCCAGCATTTT.

V and J are TRBV28 and TRBJ1-3, with a weak D call TRBD1 (6 bases). The germline V gene encodes CDR1 MDHEN and CDR2 SYDVKM. This CDR3 is 18 amino acids long. V lost 4 bases and J 0 bases, leaving 19 bases between the germline ends. DNA for the CDR3: TGTGCCAGCAGTTCTGGGACACCGTCAAGCCTCTCTGGAAACACCATATATTTT. This translates into CASSSGTPSSLSGNTIYF.

The chain is built from TRBV28 and TRBJ1-1; tentatively, D is TRBD1 (6 bases). Germline assignment: CDR1 MDHEN and CDR2 SYDVKM. This CDR3 spans 14 amino acids. V gave up 2 bases and J gave up 4 bases, with 11 bases separating them. CDR3 loop: CASSLRGGGTEAFF. DNA of the CDR3: TGTGCCAGCAGTTTACGCGGGGGCGGCACTGAAGCTTTCTTT.

This clone has only one observation. The chain uses TRBV4-2 and TRBJ1-1, with 9 bases fitting TRBD1. The germline V gene has CDR1 LGHNA and CDR2 YNFKEQ. Trimming at V came to 2 bases and at J to 1 base, leaving 8 bases not matched to a gene. The CDR3 consists of 17 residues. As DNA, the CDR3 is TGTGCCAGCAGCCAAACAGGGGGCGGTCTCGGGAACACTGAAGCTTTCTTT. Amino acids: CASSQTGGGLGNTEAFF.